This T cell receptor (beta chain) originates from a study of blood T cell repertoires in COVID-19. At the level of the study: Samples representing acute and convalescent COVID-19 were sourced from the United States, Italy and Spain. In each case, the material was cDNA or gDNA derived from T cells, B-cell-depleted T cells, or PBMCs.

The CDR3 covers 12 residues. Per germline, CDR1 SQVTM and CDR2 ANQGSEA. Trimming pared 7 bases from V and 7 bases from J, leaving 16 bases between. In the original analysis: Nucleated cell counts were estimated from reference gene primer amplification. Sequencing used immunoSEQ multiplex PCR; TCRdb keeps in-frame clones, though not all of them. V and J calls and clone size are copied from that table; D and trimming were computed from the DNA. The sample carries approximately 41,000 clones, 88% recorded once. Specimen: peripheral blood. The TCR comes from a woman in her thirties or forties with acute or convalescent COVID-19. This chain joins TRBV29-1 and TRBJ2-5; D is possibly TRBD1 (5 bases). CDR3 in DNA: TGCAGCGCTGGACACCCGGAAGGGACCCAGTACTTC. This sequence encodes CSAGHPEGTQYF. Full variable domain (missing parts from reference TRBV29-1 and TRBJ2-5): SAVISQKPSRDICQRGTSLTIQCQVDSQVTMMFWYRQQPGQSLTLIATANQGSEATYESGFVIDKFPISRPNLTFSTLTVSNMSPEDSSIYLCSAGHPEGTQYFGPGTRLLVL.